Listed below are T cell receptor beta chains from one sample, sequenced in a study of Ad26.COV2.S vaccination and SARS-CoV-2 variants. Profiling relied on immunoSEQ multiplex PCR, and the TCRdb table lists in-frame clones only, not all of them. Seen here are around 450,000 clones, roughly 89% observed once, and the top ten hold 2.5% to 3%. The sequences come from peripheral blood, collected in a trial of Ad26.COV2.S vaccine versus placebo. The receptor set was obtained from a person between 18 and 65 years old who received the Ad26.COV2.S COVID-19 vaccine or a placebo. CDR3s include the opening cysteine and the closing phenylalanine or tryptophan. D genes are given only for firm matches. The size of a clone is reported for some rows only, either as once, few or many, or as a class for expanded clones.

>once|TRBV18|TRBD2|TRBJ2-3
CASSPTPTSGKYTDTQYF
TGTGCCAGCTCACCGACTCCTACTAGCGGGAAGTACACAGATACGCAGTATTTT
>.|TRBV4-1|.|TRBJ1-1
CASSQGPGRNTEAFF
TGCGCCAGCAGCCAAGGACCGGGAAGGAACACTGAAGCTTTCTTT
>.|TRBV3-1/TRBV3-2|.|TRBJ2-4
CASSRTGPEDIQYF
TGTGCCAGCAGCCGAACCGGTCCGGAGGACATTCAGTACTTC
>once|TRBV5-1|.|TRBJ2-5
CASSLADPGETQYF
TGCGCCAGCAGCTTGGCGGACCCAGGGGAGACCCAGTACTTC
>.|TRBV9|.|TRBJ1-1
CASSVSPIRNTEAFF
TGTGCCAGCAGCGTTTCTCCCATTAGGAACACTGAAGCTTTCTTT
>.|TRBV6-5|.|TRBJ1-5
CVAGNNQPQHF
TGTGTCGCAGGAAACAATCAGCCCCAGCATTTT
>.|TRBV9|.|TRBJ2-2
CASSAGTTNTGELFF
TGTGCCAGCAGCGCCGGGACAACGAACACCGGGGAGCTGTTTTTT
>.|TRBV7-2|.|TRBJ1-3
CASSLVGQAGNTIYF
TGTGCCAGCAGCTTAGTAGGTCAGGCCGGAAACACCATATATTTT
>.|TRBV28|TRBD1|TRBJ1-1
CASSSAGGITEAFF
TGTGCCAGCAGTTCCGCAGGGGGCATCACTGAAGCTTTCTTT
>.|TRBV6-5|.|TRBJ2-5
CASSGGRYQETQYF
TGTGCCAGCAGCGGGGGACGGTACCAAGAGACCCAGTACTTC